These 18 T cell receptor beta chains originate from one sample sequenced in a study of T cells in Graves' hyperthyroidism and ophthalmopathy. RNA transcripts gave rise to amplified TCR beta CDR3 regions. When the TCR CDR3 underwent first-round RT-PCR, the HTBI primer set was used. TCRdb called the multiplex PCR reads again in MiXCR, with one record for every CDR3 protein. The sample includes a few hundred thousand distinct CDR3 sequences, roughly 15% of them seen just once. What was sequenced was blood. The source is a woman in her thirties or forties with Graves' ophthalmopathy.

The gene calls are TRBV19 and TRBJ2-2; TRBD1 agrees at 8 bases. CDR3 length equals 15 residues. Germline CDR1 reads LNHDA; CDR2 reads SQIVND (reference sequence). V lost 5 bases, J lost 3 bases, and 5 bases stayed unmatched. CDR3 loop: CASSATDRDTGELFF. The CDR3 region has the DNA TGTGCCAGTAGTGCAACGGACAGGGACACCGGGGAGCTGTTTTTT.

This clonotype appeared a few times. The chain combines TRBV7-9 with TRBJ2-7; D is possibly TRBD2 (5 bases). The CDR3 totals 15 residues. V was trimmed by 7 bases and J by 5 bases, leaving 21 bases between them. Per the germline V gene, CDR1 is SEHNR and CDR2 is FQNEAQ (reference sequence). For the CDR3, the DNA is TGTGCCAGCAACAATGTGGGAGTAGGAAGCCACGAGCAGTACTTC. Amino acid sequence: CASNNVGVGSHEQYF.

This clonotype was counted ten times or more. The chain has TRBV2 and TRBJ2-1, with TRBD2 matching over 10 bases. V lost 8 bases and J lost 0; bases outside the gene matches: 19. The germline V gene encodes CDR1 SNHLY and CDR2 FYNNEI. This CDR3 is 20 amino acids long. CDR3 protein: CASRFETGWTSGRSYNEQFF. CDR3 bases: TGTGCCAGCCGCTTCGAGACAGGGTGGACTAGCGGCCGCTCCTACAATGAGCAGTTCTTC.

V usage is TRBV5-4 and J usage is TRBJ2-7, with D possibly being TRBD1 or TRBD2 (6 bases each). The length of the CDR3 is 14 residues. CDR1 and CDR2 from the germline V gene are SGHNT and YYREEE (reference sequence). V was cut by 4 bases and J by 4 bases, with 15 bases left in between. CDR3 sequence reads: CASSHPQGLYEQYF. In nucleotides, the CDR3 is TGTGCCAGCAGCCACCCACAGGGACTGTACGAGCAGTACTTC.

On this clonotype: A much larger clonotype is one base distant, so this may be a read error. CDR3 sequence reads: CTSSYTGLGNQPQHF. The DNA for the CDR3 is TGTACCAGCAGTTACACAGGGCTCGGGAATCAGCCCCAGCATTTT. The chain recombines TRBV27 with TRBJ1-5; possible D gene TRBD1, 6 bases. Germline loops: CDR1 MNHEY, CDR2 SMNVEV (reference sequence). The CDR3 is made up of 15 amino acids.

This chain uses TRBV12-3 or TRBV12-4 with TRBJ2-7; D is undetermined. Trimming pared 2 bases from V and 2 bases from J, leaving 13 bases between. This CDR3 contains 15 residues. The CDR3 spells CASSLTRIWPYEQYF. CDR3 bases: TGTGCCAGCAGTTTAACCCGGATTTGGCCCTACGAGCAGTACTTC.

This clonotype was found many times. The junction differs from germline at one of its ends, possibly a read error. This CDR3 is CASSYSGNSHNEQFF. In nucleotides, the CDR3 is TGTGCCAGCAGTTACAGCGGGAACTCCCACAATGAGCAGTTCTTC. The chain employs TRBV7-2 and TRBJ2-1; the match to TRBD2 covers 7 bases. The CDR3 sequence is 15 residues long. Germline V gene lookup returns CDR1 SGHTA and CDR2 FQGNSA.

This clonotype came up many times. This sequence joins TRBV20-1 and TRBJ2-1; 8 bases fit TRBD2. The CDR3 runs 13 residues. Germline V gene sequence: CDR1 DFQATT, CDR2 SNEGSKA (reference sequence). The ends lost 3 bases at V and 8 bases at J; junction bases unmatched: 6. The CDR3 DNA reads TGCAGTGCTAGTCGGACTAGCAACCATGAGCAGTTCTTC. Its translation: CSASRTSNHEQFF.

This clonotype was seen repeatedly, ten times or more. The rearrangement uses TRBV3-1 and TRBJ2-5; TRBD2 is a possible D gene (5 bases). Germline V gene data show CDR1 as LGHDT and CDR2 as YNNKEL (reference sequence). The CDR3 contains 11 residues. V gave up 3 bases and J gave up 14 bases, with 13 bases separating them. The CDR3 is CASSQAGLLYF. The CDR3 coding sequence is TGTGCCAGCAGCCAGGCAGGACTCCTCTACTTC.

This clonotype came up once. This sequence joins TRBV2 and TRBJ2-1; 7 positions match TRBD2. The V segment lost 6 bases and the J segment 5 bases; nucleotides outside the gene matches: 7. Germline values: CDR1 SNHLY, CDR2 FYNNEI. The CDR3 is 14 residues long. CDR3 bases: TGTGCCAGCAGGCGGCGGGAGCGCAACAATGAGCAGTTCTTC. As protein: CASRRRERNNEQFF.

This clonotype showed up many times. V and J are TRBV28 and TRBJ2-5; perhaps TRBD1 as D (5 bases). The V gene lost 3 bases and the J gene lost 1 base, with 12 bases spanning the gap. The germline CDR1 and CDR2 sequences are MDHEN and SYDVKM. This CDR3 contains 15 residues. CDR3 nucleotides: TGTGCCAGCAGTTTTGTAGGGGATTCCCAAGAGACCCAGTACTTC. This codes for CASSFVGDSQETQYF.

In its sample, this clonotype was seen many times. J is TRBJ2-1 and V is TRBV11-2, with 11 bases aligning to TRBD2. CDR1 and CDR2 from the germline V gene are SGHAT and FQNNGV. The CDR3 spans 17 residues. J lost 8 bases, V lost 0 bases, and 9 bases had no gene match. The CDR3 bases are TGTGCCAGCAGCTTAGATACTAGCGGGAGCGACATCGATGAGCAGTTCTTC. It translates to CASSLDTSGSDIDEQFF.

V usage is TRBV29-1 and J usage is TRBJ2-1, with D unclear. There are 13 residues in the CDR3. The V gene's germline CDR1 is SQVTM and CDR2 ANQGSEA. V was cut by 0 bases and J by 6 bases, with 9 bases left in between. The CDR3 DNA sequence: TGCAGCGTTGAAGAGTTGGTGATCAATGAGCAGTTCTTC. Translation: CSVEELVINEQFF.

The chain carries TRBV14 and TRBJ2-2, with TRBD1 as a possible D gene (6 bases). The CDR3 length is 16 residues. Per the germline V gene, CDR1 is SGHDN and CDR2 is FVKESK. Trimming cost V 0 bases and J 4 bases, with 12 bases left between them. CDR3 region: CASSQEGAIPTGELFF. The DNA for the CDR3 is TGTGCCAGCAGCCAAGAGGGGGCGATCCCCACCGGGGAGCTGTTTTTT.

The V call is TRBV10-3, the J call TRBJ1-3; 7 bases map to TRBD1. V dropped 0 bases and J dropped 4; count of bases not matched to a gene: 18. The CDR3 covers 20 residues. The germline V gene encodes CDR1 ENHRY and CDR2 SYGVKD. Here the CDR3 DNA reads TGTGCCATCAGTGAGTCTCGCGGAAGAACCGGGACAGATAACGGAAACACCATATATTTT. Residues: CAISESRGRTGTDNGNTIYF.

V and J are TRBV27 and TRBJ1-2; 7 bases map to TRBD1. The CDR3 is 16 residues long. From germline, CDR1 is MNHEY and CDR2 SMNVEV (reference sequence). J was trimmed by 5 bases and V by 5 bases; bases with no gene match: 14. In nucleotides, the CDR3 is TGTGCCAGCAGTCCCGGGAAAATTGGGACAGTTTATGGCTACACCTTC. Amino acids: CASSPGKIGTVYGYTF.

This chain joins TRBV6-1 and TRBJ2-5; D not resolved. The CDR3 is 12 residues long. V lost 6 bases, J lost 7 bases, and 12 bases lay in between. In germline, CDR1 is MNHNS, CDR2 SASEGT. The CDR3 loop is CASSVLEGTQYF. CDR3 DNA: TGTGCCAGCAGCGTACTCGAAGGGACCCAGTACTTC.

A few counts support this clonotype. The gene calls are TRBV27 and TRBJ2-1; the match to TRBD1 covers 10 bases. Germline values: CDR1 MNHEY, CDR2 SMNVEV (reference sequence). With 3 bases clipped from V and 8 bases from J, the junction kept 7 bases outside the gene matches. CDR3 size: 15 residues. This CDR3 reads CASSLWDRGFDEQFF. CDR3 nucleotides: TGTGCCAGCAGTTTGTGGGACAGGGGTTTCGATGAGCAGTTCTTC.